This T cell receptor beta chain is from a study of vaccination and CD4 T cells after COVID-19 (dated 2022 in TCRdb). The study in broad terms: Six males and four females were included in the convalescent cohort, with two Hispanic individuals, seven Caucasians, two Asians and one multiracial person represented. Each participant got two doses of either the Pfizer-BioNTech BNT162b2 vaccine (n=8) or the Moderna mRNA-1273 vaccine (n=2). Post-COVID blood samples were collected from convalescent patients a median of roughly 100 days after diagnosis, with a range of about 35 to 170 days. Post-vaccine blood samples were taken a median of roughly 72 days after the second vaccine dose, with a range of roughly 14 to 250 days. For stimulating the cultures, overlapping spike peptide pools were used, derived from SARS-CoV-2 as well as from the common cold coronaviruses HCoV-NL63, HCoV-OC43 and HCoV-229E. Control cultures used a CEFX viral epitope pool as positive control, an HIV-1 Nef peptide pool as negative control, or no peptide. In 10 COVID-19 convalescent patients and 4 infection-naive healthy vaccine recipients, researchers compared the spike-specific CD4+ TCR repertoire from before mRNA vaccination with the repertoire from after. Results the study describes overall, beyond this receptor: The median number of SARS-CoV-2-reactive clonotypes rose from 21 after infection to roughly 38 after vaccination, but the change was not significant. In convalescent patients, a median roughly 86% of post-vaccine SARS-CoV-2-reactive clones were detected only after vaccination, suggesting vaccine-specific priming. Nearly all vaccine-specific clones in convalescent patients (304 of 307) were mono-reactive for SARS-CoV-2 spike rather than cross-reactive with common cold coronaviruses. Relatively few convalescent patients were included in the study, and early timepoints after natural infection were not analyzed.

This clonotype has a single count. Its antigen is not yet known. No much larger clone is present one base from it, and per-base qualities are unavailable. One read amounts to weak evidence. The library was generated by PCR. DNA from cultured CD4+ T cells was subjected to TCR sequencing with the Oncomine TCR Beta short-read assay at the Johns Hopkins FTIC core. The QIAamp micro DNA kit was used to extract genomic DNA from the cultured CD4+ T cells. Oncomine TCR Beta libraries made from cultured CD4+ T cells were pooled using unique dual indexes and sequenced on an Illumina iSeq 100. Under the source paper's analysis protocol: Non-productive sequences were removed, and CDR3s not starting with C, not ending with F or W, or shorter than 7 amino acids were discarded. Antigen-specific clonotypes were identified with the MANAFEST web application by comparing peptide-stimulated wells with reference and other culture wells. An FDR below 0.05, an odds ratio above 5, and a productive frequency above 0.1% in at least two of three replicate wells were required for clones to be considered positive. Clonotypes that were significantly expanded in both SARS-CoV-2 spike wells and at least one common cold coronavirus spike condition were defined as cross-reactive. Levenshtein distances (stringdist) and unrooted phylogenetic trees (ape) in R version 3.6.1 were used to assess CDR3 homology. TCRdb trimmed public reads at Q25 via fastp, called clones via MiXCR and kept in-frame beta chains. One record per CDR3 amino acid sequence lists the most common genes and DNA. The V and J calls reflect TCRdb's pipeline rather than the authors' work. The sample records about 23,000 distinct CDR3 sequences, around 69% of which are singletons. About 20% of the sample goes to the ten largest clones.

After removal of 5 bases from V and 3 bases from J, the junction retains 5 bases not matched to a gene. The CDR3 runs 15 residues from the cysteine to the phenylalanine. Here the CDR3 DNA is all that survives: 45 bases in frame from base 1. The germline V gene encodes CDR1 MNHNS and CDR2 SASEGT. The treatment or condition label of this sample denotes: roughly 10-day PBMC culture with coronavirus spike peptide pools or control peptides (ViraFEST assay). To expand antigen-specific T cells with peptide pools and then pick out the expanded clonotypes through TCR sequencing, the study relied on the ViraFEST assay. Negative nucleocapsid antibody tests taken both before and after vaccination confirmed that the healthy vaccine recipients had no prior SARS-CoV-2 infection. PBMCs were cultured at roughly 1.8 million per well in IMDM supplemented with around 5.5% human AB serum and roughly 10 IU/ml IL-2, with about 9 ug/ml peptide pools added. Half of the culture medium was replaced with fresh IL-2-containing medium on days 3 and 7. After about 10 days of culture, CD4+ T cells were isolated by negative selection using the EasySep CD4+ T cell isolation kit. Ficoll-Paque Plus gradient centrifugation was used to isolate PBMCs from whole blood, and the isolated PBMCs were then either used fresh or cryopreserved at -140C. In general, triplicate wells were set up for every culture condition.

The V gene is TRBV6-1 and the J gene is TRBJ2-3; a stretch of 10 junction bases matches TRBD2. The sequences come from CD4+ T cells from blood, cultured in vitro, collected after SARS-CoV-2 vaccination. The clonotype comes from a human donor who received a COVID-19 vaccine. The nucleotide sequence is given as TGTGCCAGCAGTCAGGGGACTAGCGAGACAGATACGCAGTATTTT. Its translation is CASSQGTSETDTQYF.